The 20 T cell receptor beta chains presented below share a single source sample, sequenced in a study of shared clonotypes between healthy human individuals. TCRdb's table, derived via immunoSEQ multiplex PCR, lists solely in-frame clones and lacks some. This table has about 480,000 clones, nearly 80% appearing once. Sequencing used PBMCs. These receptors all come from a woman aged 40 to 49 in good health. Some clones in this sample may be carry-over from other donors' samples.

A remark on this clone: Distinct nucleotide sequences in the sample also encode this CDR3. CDR3 in DNA: TGTGCCAGCTCAGGGAGGGGGAACACCGGGGAGCTGTTTTTT. Translated, it gives CASSGRGNTGELFF. The J gene is TRBJ2-2, the V gene TRBV19; TRBD2 aligns across 7 bases. From germline, CDR1 is LNHDA and CDR2 SQIVND (reference sequence). This CDR3 is built from 14 residues. Trimming at V came to 9 bases and at J to 1 base, leaving 5 bases not matched to a gene.

The chain carries TRBV19 and TRBJ2-7, with 8 bases lining up with TRBD1. The CDR3 loop spans 15 amino acids. Trimming removed 3 bases from V and 2 bases from J; junction bases left unmatched: 6. Germline V gene sequence: CDR1 LNHDA, CDR2 SQIVND (reference sequence). CDR3 in amino acids: CASSIGQGLPYEQYF. The CDR3 bases are TGTGCCAGTAGTATTGGACAGGGTCTCCCCTACGAGCAGTACTTC. Variable domain in full (rest from reference TRBV19 and TRBJ2-7): DGGITQSPKYLFRKEGQNVTLSCEQNLNHDAMYWYRQDPGQGLRLIYYSQIVNDFQKGDIAEGYSVSREKKESFPLTVTSAQKNPTAFYLCASSIGQGLPYEQYFGPGTRLTVT.

The chain couples TRBV5-5 to TRBJ2-1; 12 positions match TRBD2. The length of the CDR3 is 18 residues. V lost 4 bases and J lost 4; bases outside the gene matches: 12. Germline V lookup: CDR1 SGHKS, CDR2 YYEKEE (reference sequence). The CDR3 loop is CASSNRGGLAGSYNEQFF. CDR3 coding DNA: TGTGCCAGCAGCAACCGCGGCGGACTAGCGGGGTCTTACAATGAGCAGTTCTTC.

The chain recombines TRBV19 with TRBJ1-2; D might be TRBD1 (5 bases). Trimming cost V 5 bases and J 7 bases, with 20 bases left between them. The CDR3 runs 15 residues. Germline values: CDR1 LNHDA, CDR2 SQIVND (reference sequence). The CDR3 DNA follows: TGTGCCAGTAGTCCACAATCGGGGGATCTAGGTGGCTACACCTTC. It yields the protein CASSPQSGDLGGYTF. The variable domain in full, with the rest retrieved from reference TRBV19 and TRBJ1-2, is DGGITQSPKYLFRKEGQNVTLSCEQNLNHDAMYWYRQDPGQGLRLIYYSQIVNDFQKGDIAEGYSVSREKKESFPLTVTSAQKNPTAFYLCASSPQSGDLGGYTFGSGTRLTVV.

This clone turned up a few times. The chain recombines TRBV4-2 with TRBJ2-2, with D uncertain. This CDR3 is built from 12 residues. The V end was cut by 4 bases, the J end by 9 bases, with 9 bases between. The germline V gene encodes CDR1 LGHNA and CDR2 YNFKEQ. The CDR3 sequence: CASSLPRRELFF. CDR3 coding DNA: TGTGCCAGCAGCCTGCCGAGACGGGAGCTGTTTTTT.

The gene calls are TRBV4-2 and TRBJ2-7; D not certain. From germline, CDR1 is LGHNA and CDR2 YNFKEQ. With 1 base removed from V and 4 bases from J, the gap between germline ends came to 14 bases. The CDR3 runs 15 residues. The CDR3 here is CASSQAAALQYEQYF. CDR3 DNA: TGTGCCAGCAGCCAAGCCGCGGCCCTTCAGTACGAGCAGTACTTC.

The CDR3 loop is CASSLLGQMNTEAFF. The CDR3 bases are TGTGCCAGCAGCTTATTGGGACAGATGAACACTGAAGCTTTCTTT. The chain has TRBV7-6 and TRBJ1-1; 7 positions match TRBD1. With V trimmed by 2 bases and J by 0 bases, 3 bases remained unmatched. The CDR3 is 15 amino acids. In germline, CDR1 is SGHVS, CDR2 FNYEAQ.

The rearrangement joins TRBV4-1 to TRBJ1-1, with D tentatively TRBD1 (5 bases). The CDR3 totals 14 residues. CDR1 MGHRA and CDR2 YSYEKL come from the germline V gene. Trimming cost V 0 bases and J 4 bases, with 9 bases left between them. The CDR3 nucleotides read TGCGCCAGCAGCCAAGAGGGGCGGGTCACTGAAGCTTTCTTT. It translates to CASSQEGRVTEAFF.

The CDR3 nucleotides are TGTGCCAGCAGCCGGGACCCAGGGGACTATGGCTACACCTTC. Translation gives CASSRDPGDYGYTF. V and J are TRBV5-5 and TRBJ1-2; D is perhaps TRBD1 (6 bases). Germline assignment: CDR1 SGHKS and CDR2 YYEKEE (reference sequence). There are 14 residues in the CDR3. Trimming took 4 bases from V and 3 from J, leaving 13 bases between them.

This CDR3 is CASSLGGRGDTEAFF. CDR3 bases: TGCGCCAGCAGCTTGGGCGGGCGGGGAGACACTGAAGCTTTCTTT. The V and J genes are TRBV5-1 and TRBJ1-1; D not resolved. The CDR3 consists of 15 residues. The germline V and J ends were trimmed by 0 bases and 3 bases, with 12 bases remaining between them. Looked up from germline, CDR1 is SGHRS and CDR2 is YFSETQ.

For this clone: A far larger clone is only one base removed, so a read error is likely. The chain uses TRBV30 and TRBJ2-2; the match to TRBD2 covers 11 bases. CDR3 length: 17 residues. The J segment lost 3 bases and the V segment lost 7 bases, leaving 13 bases of the junction unmatched. Germline CDR1 is GTSNPN and CDR2 is SVGIG (reference sequence). The DNA for the CDR3 is TGTGCCTCAAACCCGACTAGCGGGATGGTTCACACCGGGGAGCTGTTTTTT. Its translation: CASNPTSGMVHTGELFF.

The V gene is TRBV6-5, the J gene TRBJ1-4, with TRBD1 matching 10 bases. CDR3 length: 15 residues. The germline V gene has CDR1 MNHEY and CDR2 SVGAGI. With 8 bases clipped from V and 11 bases from J, the junction kept 14 bases outside the gene matches. DNA of the CDR3: TGTGCCAGCTCTAAGGCCCCGGGACAGGGGAGGAAACTGTTTTTT. It yields the protein CASSKAPGQGRKLFF.

The chain carries TRBV5-4 and TRBJ2-5, with D possibly being TRBD1 (6 bases). Trimming pared 4 bases from V and 0 bases from J, leaving 13 bases between. CDR1 is SGHNT, CDR2 YYREEE, per germline (reference sequence). There are 15 residues in the CDR3. CDR3 coding DNA: TGTGCCAGCAGCCCAGACCGGGACAACCAAGAGACCCAGTACTTC. Protein: CASSPDRDNQETQYF.

Remarks on this clone: The sample holds other DNA sequences that translate to the same CDR3. This rearrangement joins TRBV18 to TRBJ2-7; D call uncertain. V was clipped by 0 bases and J by 3 bases, with 9 bases between them. The germline gives CDR1 KGHSH, CDR2 LQKENI. This CDR3 comprises 14 residues. As DNA, the CDR3 is TGTGCCAGCTCACCACCGGCCAGGATCTACGAGCAGTACTTC. Encoded protein: CASSPPARIYEQYF.

This clone was seen a single time. The chain joins TRBV5-1 to TRBJ2-6, with D hard to call. This CDR3 comprises 16 residues. Trimming took off 0 bases at V and 0 bases at J, with 7 bases between the two ends. Germline V lookup: CDR1 SGHRS, CDR2 YFSETQ. CDR3: CASSLAGSSGANVLTF. CDR3 sequence (DNA): TGCGCCAGCAGCTTGGCAGGTAGCTCTGGGGCCAACGTCCTGACTTTC.

The chain employs TRBV7-8 and TRBJ1-1; D is undetermined. Germline CDR1 and CDR2: SGHVS and FQNEAQ. V was cut by 5 bases and J by 5 bases, with 15 bases left in between. There are 14 residues in the CDR3. The CDR3 DNA reads TGTGCCAGCAGCCACACTATGGGGTCTACTGAAGCTTTCTTT. This codes for CASSHTMGSTEAFF.

The chain has TRBV4-2 and TRBJ1-2; a possible D gene is TRBD1 (6 bases). V gave up 0 bases and J gave up 0 bases, with 11 bases separating them. Germline assignment: CDR1 LGHNA and CDR2 YNFKEQ. The CDR3 is made up of 16 amino acids. The CDR3 reads CASSQEQGRANYGYTF. Written as DNA, the CDR3 is TGTGCCAGCAGCCAAGAACAGGGAAGAGCTAACTATGGCTACACCTTC.

This chain uses TRBV5-1 with TRBJ1-4, with no clear D. Trimming took 0 bases from V and 8 from J, leaving 17 bases between them. The length of the CDR3 is 16 residues. Germline CDR1 reads SGHRS; CDR2 reads YFSETQ. The CDR3 sequence is CASSLAVPGKDEKLFF. In DNA form, the CDR3 reads TGCGCCAGCAGCTTGGCGGTCCCGGGGAAAGACGAAAAACTGTTTTTT.

The chain combines TRBV5-1 with TRBJ2-7; 7 bases line up with TRBD1. Germline CDR1 reads SGHRS; CDR2 reads YFSETQ. V lost 4 bases and J lost 7; bases outside the gene matches: 8. The CDR3 sequence is 13 residues long. CDR3 DNA: TGCGCCAGCAGCGTTGGGACAGAGTTAGAGCAGTACTTC. Protein sequence: CASSVGTELEQYF.

This clone was counted only a few times. This sequence joins TRBV29-1 and TRBJ2-2; TRBD2 aligns across 8 bases. The ends lost 3 bases at V and 5 bases at J; junction bases unmatched: 5. The CDR3 loop spans 14 amino acids. Germline values: CDR1 SQVTM, CDR2 ANQGSEA. The CDR3 sequence is CSVEVIAGTGELFF. CDR3 nucleotides: TGCAGCGTTGAGGTGATAGCGGGAACCGGGGAGCTGTTTTTT.